This T cell receptor beta chain appears in the sequencing data of a study of blood T cell repertoires in COVID-19. Study in general: The study drew acute and convalescent COVID-19 samples from the United States, Italy and Spain. PBMCs, B-cell-depleted T cells, or T cells provided the cDNA or gDNA that made up the material.

Original processing methods: Scientists estimated how many nucleated cells there were by amplifying reference gene primers. Clones were read by immunoSEQ multiplex PCR, and TCRdb kept only the in-frame ones, dropping some. V and J calls and clone size are as listed in that table; D and trimming were resolved from the DNA. The sample has about 250,000 clones; approximately 90% are singletons. The CDR3 is 17 residues long. V lost 0 bases and J lost 0, with 12 bases in between. The germline V gene encodes CDR1 LGHDT and CDR2 YNNKEL (reference sequence). The sequence was collected from a woman aged 40 to 50 who had recovered from COVID-19. The chain links TRBV3-1 (or the pseudogene TRBV3-2) to TRBJ1-3, with D perhaps TRBD1 (5 bases). Sequencing was carried out using peripheral blood. This CDR3 is CASSQEIGARSGNTIYF. The CDR3 DNA follows: TGTGCCAGCAGCCAAGAGATAGGGGCTCGCTCTGGAAACACCATATATTTT.